Below are 9 T cell receptor beta chains sequenced from a single sample in a study of PD-1 blockade in classical Hodgkin lymphoma (dated by TCRdb to 2020 to 2022). The time point label, read with the paper, signifies: cycle 1 day 1 (C1D1), immediately before nivolumab initiation. Relapse after autologous stem cell transplantation had occurred in all trial patients, and cohorts A, B and C were distinguished by prior brentuximab vedotin exposure. Receptor amplification or capture employed the immunoSEQ multiplex PCR assay. TCRdb took over this immuneACCESS table, retaining in-frame rearrangements with V and J assigned. Such tables are incomplete; in checked studies, under half of the missing clones stem from an unresolved V gene, and the remainder is unexplained. The sample table holds nearly 100,000 clones, of which approximately 80% were seen once. The biggest ten clones account for 12% of the sample.

This material consisted of peripheral blood mononuclear cells (PBMCs), taken at baseline. These receptors all stem from a human donor with classical Hodgkin lymphoma.

The chain employs TRBV10-3 and TRBJ1-3; 11 nucleotides line up with TRBD1. Germline V gene lookup returns CDR1 ENHRY and CDR2 SYGVKD. Losses at the gene ends were 7 bases for V and 4 bases for J; bases not matched to a gene: 6. CDR3 size: 15 residues. The CDR3 loop is CAIKGQGASGNTIYF. Here the CDR3 DNA reads TGTGCCATCAAAGGACAGGGGGCGTCGGGAAACACCATATATTTT.

V and J are TRBV11-3 and TRBJ2-1; no firm D call. Germline V gene lookup returns CDR1 SGHNT and CDR2 YENEEA. V was trimmed by 5 bases and J by 2 bases, leaving 13 bases between them. This CDR3 comprises 15 residues. CDR3: CASSVGSPTYNEQFF. CDR3 in DNA: TGTGCCAGCAGCGTCGGCAGCCCTACCTACAATGAGCAGTTCTTC.

This clone has more than one count but fewer than ten. This rearrangement joins TRBV28 to TRBJ1-2; perhaps TRBD1 as D (5 bases). Per the germline V gene, CDR1 is MDHEN and CDR2 is SYDVKM. CDR3 length: 12 residues. Trimming took off 5 bases at V and 4 bases at J, with 8 bases between the two ends. This CDR3 is CASSTTVYGYTF. CDR3 bases: TGTGCCAGCAGTACGACAGTCTATGGCTACACCTTC.

Note on this clone: Additional DNA sequences in this sample encode the identical CDR3. The V and J genes are TRBV18 and TRBJ2-3; D is uncertain. This CDR3 is 14 amino acids long. V shed 0 bases and J shed 4 bases, with 8 bases lying between them. Germline CDR1 and CDR2: KGHSH and LQKENI. The CDR3 reads CASSPPGRADTQYF. The CDR3 DNA reads TGTGCCAGCTCACCACCGGGTCGGGCAGATACGCAGTATTTT.

The chain recombines TRBV19 with TRBJ2-5; D is possibly TRBD1 (6 bases). CDR1 and CDR2 (germline): LNHDA, SQIVND (reference sequence). The CDR3 spans 10 residues. CDR3 amino acids: CATGWETQYF. The CDR3 DNA reads TGTGCAACAGGGTGGGAGACCCAGTACTTC.

The V gene is TRBV10-3, the J gene TRBJ2-7; D gene ambiguous. The germline CDR1 and CDR2 sequences are ENHRY and SYGVKD. The CDR3 spans 13 residues. The V and J ends lost 3 bases and 7 bases respectively, with 13 bases between them. CDR3 nucleotide sequence: TGTGCCATCAGTGATGTAGGATTGGGGGAGCAGTACTTC. Protein: CAISDVGLGEQYF.

This rearrangement joins TRBV18 to TRBJ2-1, with 11 bases that match TRBD2. Losses at the gene ends were 3 bases for V and 6 bases for J; bases not matched to a gene: 4. Germline CDR1 reads KGHSH; CDR2 reads LQKENI. This CDR3 has 15 residues. As DNA, the CDR3 is TGTGCCAGCTCACCCGGGACTAGCGGACGCAATGAGCAGTTCTTC. This codes for CASSPGTSGRNEQFF. The full variable domain, its missing parts supplied by reference TRBV18 and TRBJ2-1, is NAGVMQNPRHLVRRRGQEARLRCSPMKGHSHVYWYRQLPEEGLKFMVYLQKENIIDESGMPKERFSAEFPKEGPSILRIQQVVRGDSAAYFCASSPGTSGRNEQFFGPGTRLTVL.

This chain uses TRBV9 with TRBJ2-7, with a tentative D call TRBD1 (6 bases). CDR1 SGDLS and CDR2 YYNGEE come from the germline V gene. Deletions cut 4 bases from V and 2 bases from J, with 13 bases between. This CDR3 region has 14 residues. The CDR3 protein is CASSPRTAPYEQYF. CDR3 in DNA: TGTGCCAGCAGCCCCCGGACAGCTCCCTACGAGCAGTACTTC.

The J gene is TRBJ1-5, the V gene TRBV5-6; D not resolved. The V gene's germline CDR1 is SGHDT and CDR2 YYEEEE. Between the trimmed V and J ends, which lost 1 base and 3 bases, there was a span of 11 bases. This CDR3 is 15 amino acids long. The DNA of the CDR3 is TGTGCCAGCAGCTTGTCCGCAGGACCCAATCAGCCCCAGCATTTT. Amino acid sequence: CASSLSAGPNQPQHF.